This T cell receptor beta chain was found in a study of Ad26.COV2.S vaccination and SARS-CoV-2 variants. Findings of the study overall: People who got the vaccine or the placebo had similar non-spike TCR breadth. Reported post-vaccination CD8+ and CD4+ T cell responses to spike showed substantial breadth. Recipients given vaccine exceeded placebo recipients in spike-specific TCR breadth.

Some clones are missing from TCRdb's copy, which holds only in-frame ones; the method was immunoSEQ multiplex PCR. The table includes about 350,000 clones, around 90% detected once. The length of the CDR3 is 14 residues. The germline gives CDR1 SGHNT, CDR2 YYREEE (reference sequence). V gave up 0 bases and J gave up 1 base, with 5 bases separating them. A note on this clone: As yet, its antigen is unknown.

Material: peripheral blood, obtained after recovery from COVID-19. The chain joins TRBV5-4 to TRBJ1-3; the D is unclear. The TCR originated in a human donor who had recovered from COVID-19. CDR3 in amino acids: CASSLGVSGNTIYF. Written as DNA, the CDR3 is TGTGCCAGCAGCTTGGGGGTTTCTGGAAACACCATATATTTT.